Detailed here is one TCR beta chain. Its target is unknown. These data are taken from a study of monozygotic twins with inflammatory bowel disease. Findings and limits, study-wide: Immunosuppressive treatments were not uniform, and this may have added variability to patient repertoires.

There were 3500 ng of total RNA used for each TCR library. Using the 5' RACE reads, TCRdb records one entry per CDR3 protein without DNA. The listing contains 300,000 to 350,000 distinct CDR3 sequences. Germline CDR1 and CDR2: SGHRS and YFSETQ. The CDR3 spans 14 residues. The sequence was collected from a human donor with ulcerative colitis or Crohn's disease, or a healthy co-twin of an affected twin (not recorded which). The sequencing input was blood. This chain joins TRBV5-1 and TRBJ2-1. CDR3 sequence reads: CASSNTGRNNEQFF.